Listed below are T cell receptor beta chains from one sample, sequenced in a study of cytomegalovirus exposure and HLA in healthy donors. TCRdb's copy holds only in-frame clones and misses some; the assay was immunoSEQ multiplex PCR. The sample shows over 200,000 clones, and roughly 0.98% sits with its ten largest clones. The sample taken for sequencing was PBMCs. These receptors all stem from a woman aged 25 to 39 in good health and CMV-seropositive. CDR3s include the opening cysteine and the closing phenylalanine or tryptophan.

v_call cdr3_length cdr3_aa
TRBV6-1 13 CASSQGNNQPQHF
TRBV7-9 15 CASSLVGGEGQPQHF
TRBV23-1 18 CARTRPTRDRVPSGELFF
TRBV9 16 CASSALKSGRRDTQYF
TRBV10-3 14 CAISLAGGSDTQYF
TRBV2 15 CASTYPTSGQETQYF
TRBV7-7 20 CASSYRRDRVDPIRLYEQYF
TRBV28 15 CASSPSGASTDTQYF
TRBV10-3 14 CATTGDPRSNEQFF
TRBV5-1 15 CASSYQGANTGELFF
TRBV29-1 14 CSVEKDRVNTEAFF
TRBV7-9 14 CASRKDRGDTEAFF
TRBV6-5 14 CASRVILSNTEAFF
TRBV6-6 16 CASSPSRRTNTGELFF
TRBV27 17 CASSLGRRGDLLETQYF
TRBV5-1 17 CASSLQGTSGTYNEQFF
TRBV27 15 CASSQNLGTTYEQYF
TRBV19 14 CASGRGVSYNEQFF
TRBV28 17 CASSVGPSALSGNTIYF
TRBV18 16 CASSEAPAQSGNTIYF
TRBV9 13 CASSETGGNTIYF
TRBV18 12 CASSPLGVAQYF
TRBV11-2 13 CASSQRGYYGYTF
TRBV6-5 15 CASSYGQGAPYEQYF
TRBV27 15 CASTTSGRYTDTQYF
TRBV6-5 15 CASSPRPGEHQPQHF
TRBV28 12 CASSFRQSTNTF
TRBV28 15 CASSLRAGGQNIQYF
TRBV11-2 16 CASSFQDRALTGELFF